This T cell receptor beta chain was retrieved from a study of shared clonotypes between healthy human individuals (dated by TCRdb to 2018 to 2020). With regard to the full study: Three men and a couple of women, aged 18 to 49 years, made up the cohort. To estimate repertoire size and how much clonotypes are shared between individuals, the study performed deep sequencing of blood TCR repertoires from five healthy adults. Per donor, three plates each were used for CD4 naive and CD4 memory, two for CD8 naive, and one for CD8 memory. To increase sequencing depth and limit assay-specific biases, TCR repertoire library preparation and sequencing were carried out by different laboratories using diverse techniques. Between about 0.85 and 9.5 billion PBMCs per donor were obtained by leukapheresis.

Here is what the overall study found, with its caveats: Even with the large sequencing depth, rarefaction of the sorted-subset datasets indicated that sequencing was incomplete. Estimated clonotype richness was generally larger for naive than for memory subsets. Sampling was restricted to blood, and TCR repertoires in tissue are likely to differ from TCR repertoires in blood. Compared with non-shared clonotypes, clonotypes shared by all four sorted-subset donors had higher generation probabilities. When a handful of donors were compared, the shared fraction of clonotypes was roughly 4.8% for naive CD4, less than 4% for naive CD8, more than 2% for memory CD4, and 0.4% for memory CD8. Based on pairwise subsampling, the degree of clonotype sharing among donors was expected to be affected by sequencing depth. The genetic and exposure-history diversity represented was limited by the small number of donors.

As for this clone: Its antigen is unknown. No much larger clone exists at a distance of one base, and base qualities are not known.

TCR CDR3 regions were amplified from genomic DNA by multiplex PCR using the deep immunoSEQ assay. Extracted genomic DNA from each cell subset was distributed evenly across all wells of several immunoSEQ 96-well plates, and each plate was treated as a replicate. For sorted subsets, about 210 ng of genomic DNA, equivalent to around 29,000 T cell genomes, went into each replicate PCR. Purified libraries were measured with a Qubit 3.0 fluorometer, size-checked on a Bioanalyzer 2100, and measured again with the KAPA Library Quantification kit. A separate single-read 150-cycle Illumina NextSeq 550 flow cell was used to sequence each immunoSEQ 96-well plate. As for the authors' bioinformatics: The immunoSEQ output contained only junctional sequences without quality scores, so filtering could not match that applied to full-length reads. To assign V/J genes and CDR3, sequences were annotated using PyIR, a Python wrapper for IgBLAST v1.9, with IMGT germline references. Reads with weak V/J assignments (E-value above 1e-6), missing CDR3, stop codons, out-of-frame junctions, or ambiguous translated residues were removed. V3J clonotypes were defined as sequences sharing the same inferred V gene, J gene, and CDR3 amino acid sequence. Percentage overlap between repertoires was computed as shared unique clonotypes divided by the size of the smaller repertoire. Richness of each repertoire was evaluated using RTK rarefaction, the Chao1 estimator, and Recon v2.1 estimates of unobserved clonotypes. OLGA was used to compute generation probabilities for all TCRbeta clonotypes that the gDNA method yielded from a few donors. The clones in this table, taken by TCRdb from immuneACCESS, are in-frame only. Not every clone is retained; where verified, under half of the shortfall comes from an unresolved V gene, and the cause of the rest is unknown. V, J and clone size derive from that table, while D and trimming were established from the DNA sequence. This sample gives some 500,000 clones in total; 95% to 97% of them show up just once. The ten largest clones represent about 0.059% of the sample.

Donors were healthy HIV-negative adults with no recently reported acute infections or vaccinations. Every donor was a Caucasian adult living in Nashville, Tennessee, USA. CD4+ T cells were enriched by magnetic negative selection, after which naive cells were positively selected on CD45RA and the negative fraction was taken as the memory subset. Blood was collected by leukapheresis, and PBMCs were isolated by Ficoll-Histopaque density gradient centrifugation and then cryopreserved in liquid nitrogen vapor phase. Analytical flow cytometry was used to check the purity and quantity of every magnetically sorted T cell population. Genomic DNA was isolated from each sorted fraction and quantified by UV absorbance on a Nanodrop 2000c. Reading from cysteine to phenylalanine, the CDR3 counts 12 amino acids. Of all the DNA, just the CDR3 is kept, 36 bases in frame from base 1. Cut back by 3 bases and 2 bases, the V and J ends lie 6 bases apart. CDR1 and CDR2 are drawn from the germline V gene: SGHRS, YFSETQ.

Sequencing was performed on naive CD4+ T cells sorted from blood. The cell subset or site label corresponds to: CD45RA+ positively selected. The chain is assembled from TRBV5-1 and TRBJ2-7; the D gene cannot be resolved reliably. This clonotype was sampled from a woman aged 25 to 45 in good health. The sequence in DNA is TGCGCCAGCAGCTCAGGAACCTACGAGCAGTACTTC. The encoded protein is CASSSGTYEQYF.